What follows describes a single T cell receptor beta chain. This CDR3 is built from 13 residues. Germline CDR1 and CDR2: ENHRY and SYGVKD. The ends lost 5 bases at V and 5 bases at J; junction bases unmatched: 2. The sample originates from a study of blood T cell repertoires in COVID-19. Turning to the study itself: Samples came from the United States, Italy and Spain, spanning acute and convalescent COVID-19. Sources were T cells, B-cell-depleted T cells, or PBMCs; the material itself was cDNA or gDNA.

In the original analysis: Estimation of nucleated cell counts relied on the amplification of reference gene primers. Assay used: immunoSEQ multiplex PCR; TCRdb lists only in-frame clones, some missing. The V and J calls and clone size are taken from that table; D and trimming were inferred from the DNA. The data contain about 170,000 clones, approximately 90% of them singletons. The sequencing input was peripheral blood. This TCR came from a man aged 45 to 65 who had recovered from COVID-19. The V and J genes are TRBV10-3 and TRBJ1-5, with 8 bases matching TRBD1. The CDR3 DNA reads TGTGCCATCAGTACAGGGGGAGATCAGCCCCAGCATTTT. It specifies CAISTGGDQPQHF.